The 8 T cell receptor beta chains below come from one sample, sequenced in a study of shared clonotypes between healthy human individuals. Assay: immunoSEQ multiplex PCR; the TCRdb copy retains only in-frame clones and omits some. The sample includes some 630,000 clones, roughly 70% of them seen just once. The sequenced material came from memory CD4+ T cells sorted from blood. Subset denoted: CD45RA-negative fraction. These receptors were obtained from a woman in her thirties in good health.

This clone was detected only a few times. The rearrangement joins TRBV28 to TRBJ2-7, with 13 bases identical to TRBD2. This CDR3 spans 15 amino acids. The junction had 5 bases not matched to a gene; V was cut back by 6 bases and J by 3 bases. Per the germline V gene, CDR1 is MDHEN and CDR2 is SYDVKM. This chain's CDR3 is CASRKLAGGLYEQYF. The CDR3 DNA reads as TGTGCCAGCAGGAAACTAGCGGGAGGGCTCTACGAGCAGTACTTC. Combining the CDR3 with reference TRBV28 and TRBJ2-7 gives the whole variable domain DVKVTQSSRYLVKRTGEKVFLECVQDMDHENMFWYRQDPGLGLRLIYFSYDVKMKEKGDIPEGYSVSREKKERFSLILESASTNQTSMYLCASRKLAGGLYEQYFGPGTRLTVT.

This chain joins TRBV7-2 and TRBJ2-1; 12 nucleotides match TRBD2. Looked up from germline, CDR1 is SGHTA and CDR2 is FQGNSA. With V trimmed by 4 bases and J by 4 bases, 5 bases remained unmatched. This CDR3 comprises 16 residues. CDR3 residues: CASSSWTSGMYNEQFF. The CDR3 DNA reads TGTGCCAGCAGCTCCTGGACTAGCGGGATGTACAATGAGCAGTTCTTC.

This chain connects TRBV6-1 to TRBJ1-2, with D unresolved. Germline lookup yields CDR1 MNHNS and CDR2 SASEGT. The CDR3 covers 12 residues. With 11 bases removed from V and 0 bases from J, the gap between germline ends came to 10 bases. CDR3 residues: CAARSANYGYTF. In nucleotides, the CDR3 is TGTGCCGCCCGTTCGGCTAACTATGGCTACACCTTC.

The V call is TRBV29-1, the J call TRBJ2-5; 12 nucleotides line up with TRBD2. Looked up from germline, CDR1 is SQVTM and CDR2 is ANQGSEA. The V gene end was trimmed by 4 bases and the J gene end by 5 bases; junction bases not matched to a gene: 2. The CDR3 totals 13 residues. The CDR3 DNA follows: TGCAGCGTTGTTACTAGCGGGAGGGAGACCCAGTACTTC. It codes for CSVVTSGRETQYF.

Comment on this clone: This likely reflects a read error, since a far larger clone is one base away. The chain uses TRBV5-1 and TRBJ2-7; either TRBD1 or TRBD2 may fit D (7 bases each). This CDR3 comprises 14 residues. CDR1 and CDR2 from the germline V gene are SGHRS and YFSETQ. The V end was cut by 4 bases, the J end by 3 bases, with 14 bases between. The CDR3 DNA reads as TGCGCCAGCAGCCTTCAGGGGGGGGGCTACGAGCAGTACTTC. It encodes CASSLQGGGYEQYF.

V gene TRBV5-1 combines with J gene TRBJ2-3; 8 bases match TRBD2. Germline-derived CDR1 and CDR2 are SGHRS and YFSETQ. The CDR3 has 18 amino acids. The V and J ends lost 4 bases and 2 bases, in that order; junction bases with no gene match: 15. In DNA, the CDR3 is TGCGCCAGCAGCCAAATCGGGGGACTAGGGGGTTCCACAGATACGCAGTATTTT. This sequence encodes CASSQIGGLGGSTDTQYF.

The chain is built from TRBV2 and TRBJ1-2; D is undetermined. Deletions cut 0 bases from V and 4 bases from J, with 15 bases between. Germline V lookup: CDR1 SNHLY, CDR2 FYNNEI. The CDR3 consists of 16 residues. The CDR3 DNA reads TGTGCCAGCAGTGAAGCGAGGGCCGGCGGGAGCTATGGCTACACCTTC. Its protein is CASSEARAGGSYGYTF. The variable domain in full, completed from reference TRBV2 and TRBJ1-2, reads EPEVTQTPSHQVTQMGQEVILRCVPISNHLYFYWYRQILGQKVEFLVSFYNNEISEKSEIFDDQFSVERPDGSNFTLKIRSTKLEDSAMYFCASSEARAGGSYGYTFGSGTRLTVV.

The rearrangement links TRBV29-1 to TRBJ2-3, with a weak D call TRBD1 (6 bases). The V end was cut by 4 bases, the J end by 3 bases, with 17 bases between. The CDR3 spans 15 residues. From germline, CDR1 is SQVTM and CDR2 ANQGSEA. CDR3 in amino acids: CSVGPQGWGTDTQYF. The CDR3 nucleotides read TGCAGCGTTGGCCCCCAGGGGTGGGGGACAGATACGCAGTATTTT.